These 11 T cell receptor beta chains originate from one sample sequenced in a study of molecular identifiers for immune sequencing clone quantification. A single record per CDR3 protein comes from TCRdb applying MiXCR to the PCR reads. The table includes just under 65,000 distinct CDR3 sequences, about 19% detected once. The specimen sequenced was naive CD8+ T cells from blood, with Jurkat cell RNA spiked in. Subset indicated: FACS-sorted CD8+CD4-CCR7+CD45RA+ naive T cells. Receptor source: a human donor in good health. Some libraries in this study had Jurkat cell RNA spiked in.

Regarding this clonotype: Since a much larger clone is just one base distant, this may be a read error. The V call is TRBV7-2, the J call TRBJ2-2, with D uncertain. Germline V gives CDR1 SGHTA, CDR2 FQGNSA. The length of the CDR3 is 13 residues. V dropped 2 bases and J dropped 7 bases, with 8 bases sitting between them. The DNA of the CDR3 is TGTACCAGCAGCTTACTGGGGTTCGGGGAGCTGTTTTTT. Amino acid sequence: CTSSLLGFGELFF.

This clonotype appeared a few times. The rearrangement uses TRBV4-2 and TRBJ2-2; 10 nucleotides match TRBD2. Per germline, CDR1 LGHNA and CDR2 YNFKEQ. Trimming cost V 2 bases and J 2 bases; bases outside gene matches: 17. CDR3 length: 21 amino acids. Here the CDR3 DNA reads TGTGCCAGCAGCCAATACGGCCAGGGATTAGTAGCGGGAGGCAACACCGGGGAGCTGTTTTTT. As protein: CASSQYGQGLVAGGNTGELFF.

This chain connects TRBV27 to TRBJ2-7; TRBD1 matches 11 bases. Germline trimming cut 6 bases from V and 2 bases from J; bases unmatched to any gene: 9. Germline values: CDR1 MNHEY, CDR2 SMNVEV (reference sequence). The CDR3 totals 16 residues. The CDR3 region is CASSLGQGARTYEQYF. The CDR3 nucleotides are TGTGCCAGCAGCCTCGGACAGGGGGCGCGAACCTACGAGCAGTACTTC.

The CDR3 is CASSTPRTGAVGYTF. In nucleotides, the CDR3 is TGTGCCAGTAGTACCCCACGGACAGGCGCTGTGGGCTACACCTTC. The V call is TRBV19, the J call TRBJ1-2; the match to TRBD1 covers 7 bases. V was clipped by 4 bases and J by 8 bases; unmatched bases: 13. The CDR3 runs to 15 residues. Germline loops: CDR1 LNHDA, CDR2 SQIVND (reference sequence).

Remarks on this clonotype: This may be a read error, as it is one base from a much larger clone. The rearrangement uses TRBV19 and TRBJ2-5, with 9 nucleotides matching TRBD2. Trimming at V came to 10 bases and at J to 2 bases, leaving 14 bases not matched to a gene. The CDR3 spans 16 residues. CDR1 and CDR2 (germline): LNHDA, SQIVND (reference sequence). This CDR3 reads CATRAGGGGLQETQYF. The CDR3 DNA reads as TGTGCCACCCGAGCGGGAGGAGGAGGGCTACAAGAGACCCAGTACTTC. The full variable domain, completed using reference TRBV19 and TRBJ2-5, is DGGITQSPKYLFRKEGQNVTLSCEQNLNHDAMYWYRQDPGQGLRLIYYSQIVNDFQKGDIAEGYSVSREKKESFPLTVTSAQKNPTAFYLCATRAGGGGLQETQYFGPGTRLLVL.

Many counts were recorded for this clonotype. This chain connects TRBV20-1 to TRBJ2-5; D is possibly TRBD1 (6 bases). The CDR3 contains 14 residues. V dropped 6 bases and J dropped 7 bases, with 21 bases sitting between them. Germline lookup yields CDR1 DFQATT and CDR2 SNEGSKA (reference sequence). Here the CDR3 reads CSADRDNEPGTQYF. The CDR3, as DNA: TGCAGTGCCGACCGGGACAACGAACCTGGGACCCAGTACTTC.

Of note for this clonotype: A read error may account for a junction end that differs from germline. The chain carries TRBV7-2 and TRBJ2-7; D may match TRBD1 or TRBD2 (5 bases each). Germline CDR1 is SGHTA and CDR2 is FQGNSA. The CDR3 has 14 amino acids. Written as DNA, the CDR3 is TGTGCCAGCAGCTTAGTGGGGGTTAGGTACGAGCGGTACTTC. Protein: CASSLVGVRYERYF. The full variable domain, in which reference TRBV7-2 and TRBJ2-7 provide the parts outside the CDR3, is GAGVSQSPSNKVTEKGKDVELRCDPISGHTALYWYRQSLGQGLEFLIYFQGNSAPDKSGLPSDRFSAERTGGSVSTLTIQRTQQEDSAVYLCASSLVGVRYERYFGPGTRLTVT.

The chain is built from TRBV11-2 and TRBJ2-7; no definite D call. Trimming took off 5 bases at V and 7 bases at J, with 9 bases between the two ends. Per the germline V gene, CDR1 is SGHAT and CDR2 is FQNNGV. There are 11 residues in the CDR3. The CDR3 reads CASSLLLEQYF. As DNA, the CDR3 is TGTGCCAGCAGCCTATTATTAGAGCAGTACTTC.

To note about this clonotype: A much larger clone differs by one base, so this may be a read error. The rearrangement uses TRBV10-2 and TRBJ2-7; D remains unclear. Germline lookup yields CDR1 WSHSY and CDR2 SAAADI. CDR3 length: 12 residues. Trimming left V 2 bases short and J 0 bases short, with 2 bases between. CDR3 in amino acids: CASSEISYEQYF. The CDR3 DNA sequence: TGCGCCAGCAGTGAGATCTCCTACGAGCAGTACTTC.

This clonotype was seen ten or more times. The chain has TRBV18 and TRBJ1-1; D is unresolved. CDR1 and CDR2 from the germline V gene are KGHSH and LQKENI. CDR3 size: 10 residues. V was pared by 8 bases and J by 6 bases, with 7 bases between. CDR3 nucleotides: TGTGCCAGCCCAGTGTCTGAAGCTTTCTTT. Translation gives CASPVSEAFF.

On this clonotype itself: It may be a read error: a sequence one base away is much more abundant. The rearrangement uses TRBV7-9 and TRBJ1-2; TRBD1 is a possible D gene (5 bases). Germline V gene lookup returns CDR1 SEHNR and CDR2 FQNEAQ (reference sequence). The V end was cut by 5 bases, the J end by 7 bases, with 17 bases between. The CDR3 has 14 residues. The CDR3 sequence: CASSLSGGDCGYTF. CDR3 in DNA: TGTGCCAGCAGCCTTTCTGGAGGGGACTGTGGCTACACCTTC.